This TCR beta chain is drawn from a study of cytomegalovirus exposure and HLA in healthy donors. As for the study in general: Roughly 80 million unique TCRs from HLA-typed donors made up an early data release. Study results and caveats: Researchers reported in a later analysis that a missense DCLRE1C variant was tied to TCR beta V- and J-gene trimming. Within an earlier analysis, most TCR beta V segments proved productive either about 87% or about 30% of the time.

A remark on this clone: Its cognate antigen is unknown.

CDR3 size: 16 residues. V lost 0 bases and J lost 1, with 11 bases in between. Germline CDR1 and CDR2: SGHDN and FVKESK. PCR involved 60 Vbeta and 13 Jbeta primers. Produced via immunoSEQ multiplex PCR; TCRdb's table is partial and in-frame only. Among 200,000 to 250,000 clones, around three quarters were seen once, and the ten largest hold roughly 15%. This chain links TRBV14 with TRBJ2-3; D is unclear. The clonotype originates from a man between 40 and 49 years old in good health and CMV-seronegative. The sequenced sample was PBMCs. As DNA, the CDR3 is TGTGCCAGCAGCCAAGATATGAGAGGTGGCACAGATACGCAGTATTTT. Translation gives CASSQDMRGGTDTQYF.